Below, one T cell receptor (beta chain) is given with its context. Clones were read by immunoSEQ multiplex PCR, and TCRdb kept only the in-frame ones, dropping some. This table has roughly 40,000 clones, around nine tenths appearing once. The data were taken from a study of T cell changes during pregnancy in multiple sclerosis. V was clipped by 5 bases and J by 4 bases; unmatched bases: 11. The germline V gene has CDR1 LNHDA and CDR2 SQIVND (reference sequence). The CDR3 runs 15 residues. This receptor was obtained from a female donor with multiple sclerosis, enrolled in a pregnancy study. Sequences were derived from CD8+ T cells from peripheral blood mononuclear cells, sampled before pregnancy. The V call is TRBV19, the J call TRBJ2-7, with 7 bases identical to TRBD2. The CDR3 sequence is CASSAPREATYEQYF. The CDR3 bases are TGTGCCAGTAGTGCCCCCCGGGAGGCTACGTACGAGCAGTACTTC.